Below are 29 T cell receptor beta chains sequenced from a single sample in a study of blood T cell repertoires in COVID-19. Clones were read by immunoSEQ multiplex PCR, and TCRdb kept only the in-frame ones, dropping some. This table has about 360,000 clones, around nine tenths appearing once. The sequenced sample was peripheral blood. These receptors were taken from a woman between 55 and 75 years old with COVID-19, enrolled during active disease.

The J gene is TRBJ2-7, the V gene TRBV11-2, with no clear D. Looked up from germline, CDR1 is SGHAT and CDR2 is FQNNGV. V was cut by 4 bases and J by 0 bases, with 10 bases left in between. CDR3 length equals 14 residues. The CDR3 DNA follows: TGTGCCAGCAGCTCCGGGTCGTACTCCTACGAGCAGTACTTC. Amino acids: CASSSGSYSYEQYF.

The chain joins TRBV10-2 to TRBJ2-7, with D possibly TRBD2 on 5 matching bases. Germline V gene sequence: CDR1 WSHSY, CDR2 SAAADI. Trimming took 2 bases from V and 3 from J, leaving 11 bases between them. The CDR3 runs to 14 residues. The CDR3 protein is CASSEITEGYEQYF. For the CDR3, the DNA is TGCGCCAGCAGTGAGATCACTGAGGGCTACGAGCAGTACTTC.

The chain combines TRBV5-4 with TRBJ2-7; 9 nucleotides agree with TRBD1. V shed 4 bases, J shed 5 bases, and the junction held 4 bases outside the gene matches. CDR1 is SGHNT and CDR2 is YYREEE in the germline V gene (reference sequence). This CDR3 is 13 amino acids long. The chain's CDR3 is CASSRDRAHEQYF. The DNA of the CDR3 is TGTGCCAGCAGCCGGGACAGGGCCCACGAGCAGTACTTC.

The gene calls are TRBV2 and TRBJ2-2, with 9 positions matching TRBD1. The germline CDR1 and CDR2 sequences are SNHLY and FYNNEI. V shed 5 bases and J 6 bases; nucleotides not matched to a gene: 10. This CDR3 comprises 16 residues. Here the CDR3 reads CASSRPGTGPSGELFF. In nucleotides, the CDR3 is TGTGCCAGCAGTCGTCCCGGGACAGGGCCTTCCGGGGAGCTGTTTTTT.

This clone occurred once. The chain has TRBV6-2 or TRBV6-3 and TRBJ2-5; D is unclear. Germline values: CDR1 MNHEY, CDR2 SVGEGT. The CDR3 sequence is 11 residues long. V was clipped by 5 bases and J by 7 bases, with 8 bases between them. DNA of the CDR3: TGTGCCAGCAGTCCAACGCGGACCCAGTACTTC. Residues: CASSPTRTQYF.

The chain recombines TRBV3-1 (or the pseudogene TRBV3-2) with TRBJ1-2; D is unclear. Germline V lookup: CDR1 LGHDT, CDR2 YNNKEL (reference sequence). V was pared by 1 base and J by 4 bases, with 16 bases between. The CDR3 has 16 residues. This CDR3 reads CASSQVSQARRYGYTF. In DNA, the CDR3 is TGTGCCAGCAGCCAAGTTAGTCAGGCCCGGCGCTATGGCTACACCTTC.

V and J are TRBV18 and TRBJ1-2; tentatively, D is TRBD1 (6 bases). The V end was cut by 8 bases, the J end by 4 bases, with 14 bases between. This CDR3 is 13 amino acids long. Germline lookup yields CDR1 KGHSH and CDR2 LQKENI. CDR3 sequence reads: CASTTRDTYGYTF. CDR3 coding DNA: TGTGCCAGCACCACCCGGGACACCTATGGCTACACCTTC.

In nucleotides, the CDR3 is TGCGCCAGCAGCCTATATGACGAGGGGGACACTGAAGCTTTCTTT. Amino acid sequence: CASSLYDEGDTEAFF. The chain has TRBV5-1 and TRBJ1-1; weak D call: TRBD1 (6 bases). Germline V gives CDR1 SGHRS, CDR2 YFSETQ. This CDR3 is 15 amino acids long. Trimming removed 4 bases from V and 3 bases from J, with 16 bases in between.

CDR3 in amino acids: CASSFNGRGYTF. Written as DNA, the CDR3 is TGTGCCAGCAGCTTTAACGGTCGAGGCTACACCTTC. The chain is built from TRBV11-3 and TRBJ1-2, with D unresolved. The CDR3 spans 12 residues. The germline V and J ends were trimmed by 3 bases and 8 bases, with 10 bases remaining between them. Germline V gene lookup returns CDR1 SGHNT and CDR2 YENEEA.

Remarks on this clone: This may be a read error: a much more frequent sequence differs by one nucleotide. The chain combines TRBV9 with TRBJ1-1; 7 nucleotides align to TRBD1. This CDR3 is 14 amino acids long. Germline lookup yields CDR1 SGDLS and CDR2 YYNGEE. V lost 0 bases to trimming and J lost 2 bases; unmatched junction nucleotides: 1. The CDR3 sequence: CASSVGQGNTEAFF. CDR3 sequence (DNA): TGTGCCAGCAGCGTAGGACAGGGTAACACTGAAGCTTTCTTT.

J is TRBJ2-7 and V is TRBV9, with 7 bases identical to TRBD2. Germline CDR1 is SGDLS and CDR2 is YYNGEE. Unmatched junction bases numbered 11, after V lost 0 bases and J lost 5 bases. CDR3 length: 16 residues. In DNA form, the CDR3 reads TGTGCCAGCAGCGTAGACGGCGGGGGACTTGGGGACGAGCAGTACTTC. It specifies CASSVDGGGLGDEQYF. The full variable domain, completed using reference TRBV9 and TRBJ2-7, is DSGVTQTPKHLITATGQRVTLRCSPRSGDLSVYWYQQSLDQGLQFLIQYYNGEERAKGNILERFSAQQFPDLHSELNLSSLELGDSALYFCASSVDGGGLGDEQYFGPGTRLTVT.

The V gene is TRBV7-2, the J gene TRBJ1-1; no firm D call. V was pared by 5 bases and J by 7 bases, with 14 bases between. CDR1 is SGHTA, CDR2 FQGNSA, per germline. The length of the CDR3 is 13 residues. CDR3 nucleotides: TGTGCCAGCAGCCCAGACACCTTGCGTGAAGCTTTCTTT. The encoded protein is CASSPDTLREAFF.

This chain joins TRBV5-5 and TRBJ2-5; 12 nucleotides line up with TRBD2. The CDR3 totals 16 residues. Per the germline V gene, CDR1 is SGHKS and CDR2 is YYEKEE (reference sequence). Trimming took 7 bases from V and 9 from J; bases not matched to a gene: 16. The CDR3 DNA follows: TGTGCCAGCCGCCGACTAGCGGGGGAGTCATATGAGGCCCAGTACTTC. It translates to CASRRLAGESYEAQYF.

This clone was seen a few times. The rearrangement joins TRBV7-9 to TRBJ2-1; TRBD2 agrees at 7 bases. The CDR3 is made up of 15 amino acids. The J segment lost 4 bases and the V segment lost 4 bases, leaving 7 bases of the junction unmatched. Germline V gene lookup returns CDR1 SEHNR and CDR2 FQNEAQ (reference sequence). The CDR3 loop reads CASSSPGLPYNEQFF. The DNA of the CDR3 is TGTGCCAGCAGCTCCCCGGGACTACCGTACAATGAGCAGTTCTTC.

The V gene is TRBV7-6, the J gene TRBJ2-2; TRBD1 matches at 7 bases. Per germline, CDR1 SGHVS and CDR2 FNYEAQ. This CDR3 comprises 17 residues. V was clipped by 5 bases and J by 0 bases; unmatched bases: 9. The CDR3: CASSPRTGATNTGELFF. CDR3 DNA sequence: TGTGCCAGCAGCCCCCGTACAGGGGCCACGAACACCGGGGAGCTGTTTTTT.

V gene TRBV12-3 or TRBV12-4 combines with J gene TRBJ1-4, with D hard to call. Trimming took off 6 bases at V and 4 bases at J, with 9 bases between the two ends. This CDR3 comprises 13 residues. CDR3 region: CASRDFINEKLFF. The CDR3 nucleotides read TGTGCCAGCAGGGACTTTATTAATGAAAAACTGTTTTTT.

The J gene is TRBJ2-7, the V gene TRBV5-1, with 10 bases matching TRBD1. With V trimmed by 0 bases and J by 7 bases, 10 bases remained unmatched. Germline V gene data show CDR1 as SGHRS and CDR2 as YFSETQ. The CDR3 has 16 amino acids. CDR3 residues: CASSLAPGQGLQEQYF. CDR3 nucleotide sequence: TGCGCCAGCAGCTTGGCCCCGGGACAGGGGTTGCAAGAGCAGTACTTC.

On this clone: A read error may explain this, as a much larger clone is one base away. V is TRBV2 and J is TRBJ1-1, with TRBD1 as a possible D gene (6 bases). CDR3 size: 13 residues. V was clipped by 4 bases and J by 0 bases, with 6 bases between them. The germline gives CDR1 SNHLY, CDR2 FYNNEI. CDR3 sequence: CASSGQVNTEAFF. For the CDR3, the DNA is TGTGCCAGCAGTGGACAGGTGAACACTGAAGCTTTCTTT. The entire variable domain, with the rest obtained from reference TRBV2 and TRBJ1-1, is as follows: EPEVTQTPSHQVTQMGQEVILRCVPISNHLYFYWYRQILGQKVEFLVSFYNNEISEKSEIFDDQFSVERPDGSNFTLKIRSTKLEDSAMYFCASSGQVNTEAFFGQGTRLTVV.

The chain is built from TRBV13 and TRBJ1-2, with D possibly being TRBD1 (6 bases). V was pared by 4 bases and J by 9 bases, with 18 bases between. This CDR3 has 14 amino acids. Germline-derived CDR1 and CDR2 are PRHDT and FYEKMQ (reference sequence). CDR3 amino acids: CASSYGTLLGRYTF. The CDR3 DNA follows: TGTGCCAGCAGCTACGGGACACTTCTAGGACGCTACACCTTC.

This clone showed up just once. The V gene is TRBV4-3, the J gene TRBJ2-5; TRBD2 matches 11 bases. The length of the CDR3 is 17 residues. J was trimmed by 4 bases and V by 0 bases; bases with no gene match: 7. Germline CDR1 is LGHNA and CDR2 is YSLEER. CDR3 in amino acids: CASSQEWASGGRETQYF. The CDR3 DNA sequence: TGCGCCAGCAGCCAAGAGTGGGCTAGCGGGGGGAGAGAGACCCAGTACTTC.

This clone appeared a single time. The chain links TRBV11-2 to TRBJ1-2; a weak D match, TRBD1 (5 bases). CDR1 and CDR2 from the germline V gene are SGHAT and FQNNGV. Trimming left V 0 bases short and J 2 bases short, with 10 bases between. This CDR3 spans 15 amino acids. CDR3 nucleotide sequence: TGTGCCAGCAGCTTAGAAATCGACAGCAACTATGGCTACACCTTC. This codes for CASSLEIDSNYGYTF.

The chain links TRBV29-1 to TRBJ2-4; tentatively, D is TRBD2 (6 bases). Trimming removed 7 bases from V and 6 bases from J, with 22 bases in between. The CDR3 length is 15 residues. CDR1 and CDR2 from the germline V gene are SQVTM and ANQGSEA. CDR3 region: CSAGTWGVFGNIQYF. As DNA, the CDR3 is TGCAGCGCTGGGACTTGGGGGGTATTCGGAAACATTCAGTACTTC.

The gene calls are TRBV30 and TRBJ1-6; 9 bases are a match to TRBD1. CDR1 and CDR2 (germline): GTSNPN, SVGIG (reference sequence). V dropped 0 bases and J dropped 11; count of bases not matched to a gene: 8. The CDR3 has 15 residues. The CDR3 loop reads CAWSVGTGGSTPLHF. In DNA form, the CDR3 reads TGTGCCTGGAGTGTTGGAACAGGGGGCTCGACACCCCTCCACTTT.

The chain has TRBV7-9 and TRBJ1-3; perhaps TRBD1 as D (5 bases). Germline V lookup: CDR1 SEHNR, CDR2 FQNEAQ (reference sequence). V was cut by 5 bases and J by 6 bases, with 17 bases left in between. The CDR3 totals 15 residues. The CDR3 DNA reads TGTGCCAGCAGCGAAGACAGATTAGGGGAAAACACCATATATTTT. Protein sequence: CASSEDRLGENTIYF.

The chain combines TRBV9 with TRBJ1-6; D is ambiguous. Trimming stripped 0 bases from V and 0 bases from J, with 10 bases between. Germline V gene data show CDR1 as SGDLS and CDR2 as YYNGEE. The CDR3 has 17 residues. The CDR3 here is CASSVAGLSSYNSPLHF. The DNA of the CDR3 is TGTGCCAGCAGCGTAGCAGGACTTAGCTCCTATAATTCACCCCTCCACTTT.

The CDR3 DNA reads TGTGCCACCAGCAGAGTCTCGGTCACTGAAGCTTTCTTT. It specifies CATSRVSVTEAFF. This chain connects TRBV15 to TRBJ1-1; D is ambiguous. The CDR3 length is 13 residues. CDR1 LNHNV and CDR2 YYDKDF come from the germline V gene (reference sequence). Trimming removed 1 base at V and 4 bases at J, with 7 bases between.

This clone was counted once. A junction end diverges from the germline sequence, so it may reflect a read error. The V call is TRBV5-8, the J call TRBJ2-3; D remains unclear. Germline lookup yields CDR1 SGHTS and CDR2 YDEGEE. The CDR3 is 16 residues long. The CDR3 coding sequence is TGTGCTAGCAGGTTGCCGGGTCAAACTAGCACAGATACGCAGTATTTT. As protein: CASRLPGQTSTDTQYF.

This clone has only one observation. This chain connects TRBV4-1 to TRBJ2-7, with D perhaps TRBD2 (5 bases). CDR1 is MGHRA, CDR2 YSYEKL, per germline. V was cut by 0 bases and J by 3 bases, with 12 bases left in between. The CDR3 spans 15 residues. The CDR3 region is CASSQDWGDLYEQYF. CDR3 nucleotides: TGCGCCAGCAGCCAAGACTGGGGAGACCTCTACGAGCAGTACTTC.

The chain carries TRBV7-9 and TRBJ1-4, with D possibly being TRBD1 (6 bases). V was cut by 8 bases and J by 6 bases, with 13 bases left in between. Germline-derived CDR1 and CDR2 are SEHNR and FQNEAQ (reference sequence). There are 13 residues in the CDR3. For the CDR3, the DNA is TGTGCCAGCTCGGCAGGGGAATATGAAAAACTGTTTTTT. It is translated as CASSAGEYEKLFF.